This is a list of T cell receptor beta chains from one sample in a study of CD8 T cells in Susac syndrome. TCRdb redid the calling of the immunoSEQ multiplex PCR reads with MiXCR, one entry per CDR3 protein. This sample yields over 100,000 distinct CDR3 sequences, of which about nine tenths are seen a single time; about 0.12% belongs to the top ten. Sequencing was done on a sample of CD8+ T cells from PBMCs. The receptors here all came from a human donor in good health. Each CDR3 is given with its conserved first and last residue. D genes are given only for firm matches. Clone sizes are given selectively: once, few, many, or a class where the clone is expanded.

abundance: -; j_gene: TRBJ2-2; v_gene: TRBV4-1; d_gene: -; CDR3nt: TGCGCCAGCAGCCAAGATCCTAACACCGGGGAGCTGTTTTTT; CDR3aa: CASSQDPNTGELFF
abundance: -; j_gene: TRBJ2-3; v_gene: TRBV14; d_gene: TRBD2; CDR3nt: TGTGCCAGCAGCCGAGACTTAGCGGGAGGAAGCACAGATACGCAGTATTTT; CDR3aa: CASSRDLAGGSTDTQYF
abundance: -; j_gene: TRBJ2-1; v_gene: TRBV2; d_gene: TRBD2; CDR3nt: TGTGCCAGCAGGACAGGACTAGCGAGCTCCTACAATGAGCAGTTCTTC; CDR3aa: CASRTGLASSYNEQFF
abundance: -; j_gene: TRBJ2-7; v_gene: TRBV20-1; d_gene: TRBD2; CDR3nt: TGCAGTGCTAGAGCCGGGGGGAGCGGCTCCTACGAGCAGTACTTC; CDR3aa: CSARAGGSGSYEQYF
abundance: -; j_gene: TRBJ1-1; v_gene: TRBV20-1; d_gene: -; CDR3nt: TGCAGTGCTAGAGATGCTGCTGAAGCTTTCTTT; CDR3aa: CSARDAAEAFF
abundance: -; j_gene: TRBJ1-2; v_gene: TRBV19; d_gene: -; CDR3nt: TGTGCCAGTAGTCCGCAATCTCGGGGCTATGGCTACACCTTC; CDR3aa: CASSPQSRGYGYTF
abundance: -; j_gene: TRBJ2-5; v_gene: TRBV7-9; d_gene: -; CDR3nt: TGTGCCAGCAGCTCAGGTTGGGGGCTAGAGACCCAGTACTTC; CDR3aa: CASSSGWGLETQYF
abundance: -; j_gene: TRBJ1-1; v_gene: TRBV6-5; d_gene: -; CDR3nt: TGTGCCAGCACCTCCGGACTCACTGAAGCTTTCTTT; CDR3aa: CASTSGLTEAFF
abundance: -; j_gene: TRBJ1-2; v_gene: TRBV10-3; d_gene: TRBD1; CDR3nt: TGTGCCATCAGCACGACAGGGAATGGCTACACCTTC; CDR3aa: CAISTTGNGYTF
abundance: -; j_gene: TRBJ1-1; v_gene: TRBV7-9; d_gene: TRBD1; CDR3nt: TGTGCCAGCAGCCAACGACAGGGCGGGTGGACTGAAGCTTTCTTT; CDR3aa: CASSQRQGGWTEAFF
abundance: -; j_gene: TRBJ2-1; v_gene: TRBV23-1; d_gene: -; CDR3nt: TGCGCCAGCAGTCGAGGGACTTCTTCATCCTACAATGAGCAGTTCTTC; CDR3aa: CASSRGTSSSYNEQFF
abundance: -; j_gene: TRBJ1-5; v_gene: TRBV27; d_gene: TRBD1; CDR3nt: TGTGCCAGCAGTCAGACAGGGAGGAATCAGCCCCAGCATTTT; CDR3aa: CASSQTGRNQPQHF
abundance: -; j_gene: TRBJ1-2; v_gene: TRBV29-1; d_gene: -; CDR3nt: TGCAGCCCAACACCCCCGGAAAACTATGGCTACACCTTC; CDR3aa: CSPTPPENYGYTF
abundance: -; j_gene: TRBJ2-2; v_gene: TRBV5-1; d_gene: -; CDR3nt: TGCGCCAGCAGCTGGAGATCGGTGTCCGAAACCGGGGAGCTGTTTTTT; CDR3aa: CASSWRSVSETGELFF
abundance: -; j_gene: TRBJ2-4; v_gene: TRBV3-1; d_gene: TRBD1; CDR3nt: TGTGCCAGCAGCCACAACAGGGGGACTCTCCAAAACATTCAGTACTTC; CDR3aa: CASSHNRGTLQNIQYF
abundance: -; j_gene: TRBJ2-1; v_gene: TRBV7-3; d_gene: -; CDR3nt: TGTGCCAGCAGCTTGGCGGCCTCCTACAATGGGCAGTTCTTC; CDR3aa: CASSLAASYNGQFF
abundance: -; j_gene: TRBJ2-2; v_gene: TRBV7-2; d_gene: -; CDR3nt: TGTGCCAGCAGCTCCAGAGGGGGGACCGGGGAGCTGTTTTTT; CDR3aa: CASSSRGGTGELFF
abundance: once; j_gene: TRBJ2-7; v_gene: TRBV23-1; d_gene: -; CDR3nt: TGCGCCAGCAGTCAATCCAGGGCAAGCTCCTACGAGCAGTACTTC; CDR3aa: CASSQSRASSYEQYF
abundance: once; j_gene: TRBJ2-7; v_gene: TRBV3-1; d_gene: -; CDR3nt: TGTGCCAGCAGCCAAGATCGGCCCTTAGTAGCGTACTACGAGCAGTACTTC; CDR3aa: CASSQDRPLVAYYEQYF
abundance: -; j_gene: TRBJ1-1; v_gene: TRBV7-9; d_gene: -; CDR3nt: TGTGCCAGCAGCAAGGGGGAGATGAACACTGAAGCTTTCTTT; CDR3aa: CASSKGEMNTEAFF
abundance: -; j_gene: TRBJ1-4; v_gene: TRBV19; d_gene: -; CDR3nt: TGTGCCAGCAGAAGAAACCGGCTGGGAGACAATGAAAAACTGTTTTTT; CDR3aa: CASRRNRLGDNEKLFF
abundance: -; j_gene: TRBJ2-3; v_gene: TRBV5-1; d_gene: -; CDR3nt: TGCGCCAGCAACTTGGGGACTCACACAGATACGCAGTATTTT; CDR3aa: CASNLGTHTDTQYF
abundance: -; j_gene: TRBJ2-5; v_gene: TRBV29-1; d_gene: TRBD2; CDR3nt: TGCAGCGTTGAAGAATACGGGACTAGCTTAGATGAGACCCAGTACTTC; CDR3aa: CSVEEYGTSLDETQYF
abundance: -; j_gene: TRBJ2-1; v_gene: TRBV7-8; d_gene: -; CDR3nt: TGTGCCGCGATCGGGAGAGAATACAATGAGCAGTTCTTC; CDR3aa: CAAIGREYNEQFF
abundance: once; j_gene: TRBJ1-1; v_gene: TRBV20-1; d_gene: -; CDR3nt: TGCAGTGCTAGAGACGGCAGCGCGAACACTGAAGCTTTCTTT; CDR3aa: CSARDGSANTEAFF
abundance: -; j_gene: TRBJ2-5; v_gene: TRBV4-2; d_gene: TRBD2; CDR3nt: TGTGCCAGCAGCCCGGGGAGGGAGACACAAGAGACCCAGTACTTC; CDR3aa: CASSPGRETQETQYF
abundance: -; j_gene: TRBJ1-5; v_gene: TRBV18; d_gene: -; CDR3nt: TGTGCCAGCTCACCAGAGGGGAGCGGGCAGCCCCAGCATTTT; CDR3aa: CASSPEGSGQPQHF
abundance: -; j_gene: TRBJ2-3; v_gene: TRBV7-9; d_gene: -; CDR3nt: TGTGCCAGCAAGGGACGTAGCACAGATACGCAGTATTTT; CDR3aa: CASKGRSTDTQYF
abundance: -; j_gene: TRBJ2-1; v_gene: TRBV7-8; d_gene: TRBD1; CDR3nt: TGTGCCAGCAGCTCCCTGGACAGGTCAGGCGACAATGAGCAGTTCTTC; CDR3aa: CASSSLDRSGDNEQFF
abundance: -; j_gene: TRBJ2-1; v_gene: TRBV10-3; d_gene: TRBD2; CDR3nt: TGTGCCATCAGTGATGTGGGTAGCGGGAAAATGGTTGGTGAGCAGTTCTTC; CDR3aa: CAISDVGSGKMVGEQFF
abundance: -; j_gene: TRBJ1-2; v_gene: TRBV12-3/TRBV12-4; d_gene: -; CDR3nt: TGTGCCAGCAGTCCAGGGGACTATGGCTACACCTTC; CDR3aa: CASSPGDYGYTF
abundance: -; j_gene: TRBJ1-2; v_gene: TRBV7-9; d_gene: -; CDR3nt: TGTGCCAGCAGCTTACCATCGGCGACGAGGGATGGCTACACCTTC; CDR3aa: CASSLPSATRDGYTF
abundance: -; j_gene: TRBJ1-1; v_gene: TRBV6-2/TRBV6-3; d_gene: -; CDR3nt: TGTGCCAGCAGTTATACGACTGCCCGGGAACCCCTTTTCTTT; CDR3aa: CASSYTTAREPLFF
abundance: -; j_gene: TRBJ2-1; v_gene: TRBV19; d_gene: TRBD1; CDR3nt: TGTGCCAGTCTGGAACCGGGACAGGGCATGTTCGGGCAGTTCTTC; CDR3aa: CASLEPGQGMFGQFF
abundance: -; j_gene: TRBJ2-1; v_gene: TRBV10-3; d_gene: -; CDR3nt: TGTGCCATCAGTGACACGCAAGGTAGAGGCTACAATGAGCAGTTCTTC; CDR3aa: CAISDTQGRGYNEQFF
abundance: once; j_gene: TRBJ1-2; v_gene: TRBV12-3/TRBV12-4; d_gene: -; CDR3nt: TGTGCCAGCAGTTTAGGACACCCCTCATACTACACCTTC; CDR3aa: CASSLGHPSYYTF
abundance: -; j_gene: TRBJ1-4; v_gene: TRBV7-9; d_gene: TRBD1; CDR3nt: TGTGCCAGCAGCTTAGACAGGGGTTATGAAAAACTGTTTTTT; CDR3aa: CASSLDRGYEKLFF
abundance: -; j_gene: TRBJ2-1; v_gene: TRBV12-3/TRBV12-4; d_gene: -; CDR3nt: TGTGCCAGCAGTTTTTTCGACAGGGAGGACAATGAGCAGTTCTTC; CDR3aa: CASSFFDREDNEQFF
abundance: -; j_gene: TRBJ1-2; v_gene: TRBV7-2; d_gene: -; CDR3nt: TGTGCCAGCAGCCCATTCGAAGGGTATGGCTACACCTTC; CDR3aa: CASSPFEGYGYTF
abundance: -; j_gene: TRBJ1-1; v_gene: TRBV5-4; d_gene: TRBD1; CDR3nt: TGTGCCAGCAGCTCAAGACAGGGGACGAACACTGAAGCTTTCTTT; CDR3aa: CASSSRQGTNTEAFF
abundance: -; j_gene: TRBJ1-1; v_gene: TRBV19; d_gene: TRBD1; CDR3nt: TGTGCCAGTAGTTCCCTAGGACAGGGACGGGACACTGAAGCTTTCTTT; CDR3aa: CASSSLGQGRDTEAFF
abundance: -; j_gene: TRBJ2-7; v_gene: TRBV3-1; d_gene: TRBD1; CDR3nt: TGTGCCAGCAGCCAAGATCCGGGGACAGCCTCCTACGAGCAGTACTTC; CDR3aa: CASSQDPGTASYEQYF
abundance: -; j_gene: TRBJ2-7; v_gene: TRBV7-7; d_gene: -; CDR3nt: TGTGCCAGCAGCTTAGCGCCGTTTGGAGGGGGCAAAATTTACGAGCAGTACTTC; CDR3aa: CASSLAPFGGGKIYEQYF